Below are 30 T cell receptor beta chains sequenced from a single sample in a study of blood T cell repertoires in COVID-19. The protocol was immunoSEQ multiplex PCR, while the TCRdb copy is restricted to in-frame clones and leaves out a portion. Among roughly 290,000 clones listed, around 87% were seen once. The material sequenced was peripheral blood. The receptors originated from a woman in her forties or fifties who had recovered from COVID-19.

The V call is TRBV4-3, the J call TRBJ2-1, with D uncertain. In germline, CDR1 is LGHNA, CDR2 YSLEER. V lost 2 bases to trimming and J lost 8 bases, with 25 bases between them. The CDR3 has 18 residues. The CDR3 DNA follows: TGCGCCAGCAGCCAACTCCTTAAACCCCTGAATTTTGGCCATGAGCAGTTCTTC. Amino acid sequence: CASSQLLKPLNFGHEQFF.

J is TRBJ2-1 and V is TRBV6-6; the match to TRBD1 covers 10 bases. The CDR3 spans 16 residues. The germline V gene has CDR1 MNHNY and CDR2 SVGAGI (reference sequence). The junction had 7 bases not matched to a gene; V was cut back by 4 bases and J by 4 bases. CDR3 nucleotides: TGTGCCAGCAGTTTCAGCCGGGACAGGGGATACAATGAGCAGTTCTTC. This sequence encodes CASSFSRDRGYNEQFF.

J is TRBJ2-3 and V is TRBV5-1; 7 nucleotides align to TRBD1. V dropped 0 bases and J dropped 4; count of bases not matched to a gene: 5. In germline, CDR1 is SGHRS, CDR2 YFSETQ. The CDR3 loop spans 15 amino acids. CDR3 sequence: CASSLVVGGPDTQYF. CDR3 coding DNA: TGCGCCAGCAGCTTGGTGGTAGGGGGCCCAGATACGCAGTATTTT.

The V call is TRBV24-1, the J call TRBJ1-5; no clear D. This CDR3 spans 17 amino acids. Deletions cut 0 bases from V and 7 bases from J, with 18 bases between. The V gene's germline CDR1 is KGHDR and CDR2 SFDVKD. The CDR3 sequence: CATSDLRGQTFSQPQHF. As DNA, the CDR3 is TGTGCCACCAGTGATTTGAGAGGCCAGACCTTCTCCCAGCCCCAGCATTTT.

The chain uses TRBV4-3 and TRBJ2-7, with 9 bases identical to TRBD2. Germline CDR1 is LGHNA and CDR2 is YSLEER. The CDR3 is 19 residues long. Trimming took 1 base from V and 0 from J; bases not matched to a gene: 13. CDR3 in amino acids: CASSQGASAAGGSSYEQYF. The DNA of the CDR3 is TGCGCCAGCAGCCAAGGAGCTTCAGCGGCGGGAGGGAGCTCCTACGAGCAGTACTTC.

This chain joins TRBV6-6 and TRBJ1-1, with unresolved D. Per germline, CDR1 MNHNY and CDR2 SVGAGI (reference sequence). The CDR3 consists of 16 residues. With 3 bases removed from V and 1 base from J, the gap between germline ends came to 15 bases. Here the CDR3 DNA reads TGTGCCAGCAGTTATGGCGGGGAGAGAGGGAACACTGAAGCTTTCTTT. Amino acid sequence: CASSYGGERGNTEAFF.

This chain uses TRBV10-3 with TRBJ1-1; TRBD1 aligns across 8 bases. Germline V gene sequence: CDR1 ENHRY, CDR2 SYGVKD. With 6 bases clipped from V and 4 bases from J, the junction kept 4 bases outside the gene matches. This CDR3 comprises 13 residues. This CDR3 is CAIRTTGGTEAFF. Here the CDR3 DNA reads TGTGCCATCAGAACAACAGGGGGCACTGAAGCTTTCTTT.

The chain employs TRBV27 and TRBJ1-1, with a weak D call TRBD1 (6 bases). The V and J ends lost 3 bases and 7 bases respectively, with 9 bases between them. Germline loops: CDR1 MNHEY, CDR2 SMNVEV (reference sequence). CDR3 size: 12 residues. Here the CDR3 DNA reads TGTGCCAGCAGTTTCTTACAGGGTGAAGCTTTCTTT. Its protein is CASSFLQGEAFF.

In DNA form, the CDR3 reads TGTGCCAGCAGGTCGGGAGGGAGCGGGGGGTACACAGATACGCAGTATTTT. Translation: CASRSGGSGGYTDTQYF. The chain has TRBV5-4 and TRBJ2-3; 9 bases agree with TRBD2. Germline V gene sequence: CDR1 SGHNT, CDR2 YYREEE (reference sequence). The length of the CDR3 is 17 residues. With V trimmed by 5 bases and J by 2 bases, 12 bases remained unmatched.

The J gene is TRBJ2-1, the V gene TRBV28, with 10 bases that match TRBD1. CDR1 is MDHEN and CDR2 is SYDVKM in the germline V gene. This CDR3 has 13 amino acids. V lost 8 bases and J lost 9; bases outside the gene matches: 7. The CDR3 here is CASRDRGLAEQFF. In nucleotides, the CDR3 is TGTGCCAGCCGGGACAGGGGTTTGGCTGAGCAGTTCTTC.

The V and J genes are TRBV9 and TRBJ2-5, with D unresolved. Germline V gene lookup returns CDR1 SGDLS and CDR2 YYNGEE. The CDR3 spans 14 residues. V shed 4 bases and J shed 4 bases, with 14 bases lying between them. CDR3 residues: CASSPRPGGETQYF. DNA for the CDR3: TGTGCCAGCAGCCCCCGGCCCGGCGGAGAGACCCAGTACTTC.

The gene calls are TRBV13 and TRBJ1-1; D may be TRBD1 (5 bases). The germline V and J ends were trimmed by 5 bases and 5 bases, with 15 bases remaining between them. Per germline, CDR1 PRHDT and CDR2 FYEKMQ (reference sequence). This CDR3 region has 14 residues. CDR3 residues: CASSQGGSRTEAFF. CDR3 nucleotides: TGTGCCAGCAGCCAGGGTGGTTCTAGGACTGAAGCTTTCTTT.

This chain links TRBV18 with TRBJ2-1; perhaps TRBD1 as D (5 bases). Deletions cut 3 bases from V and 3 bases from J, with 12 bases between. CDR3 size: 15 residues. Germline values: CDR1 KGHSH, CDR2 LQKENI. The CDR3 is CASSPYRTSYNEQFF. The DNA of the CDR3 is TGTGCCAGCTCACCGTACCGGACAAGCTACAATGAGCAGTTCTTC.

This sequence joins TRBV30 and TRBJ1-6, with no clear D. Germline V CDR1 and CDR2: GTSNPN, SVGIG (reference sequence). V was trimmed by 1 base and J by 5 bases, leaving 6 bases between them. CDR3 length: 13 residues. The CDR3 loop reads CAWSAGNNSPLHF. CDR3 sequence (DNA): TGTGCCTGGAGTGCGGGGAATAATTCACCCCTCCACTTT.

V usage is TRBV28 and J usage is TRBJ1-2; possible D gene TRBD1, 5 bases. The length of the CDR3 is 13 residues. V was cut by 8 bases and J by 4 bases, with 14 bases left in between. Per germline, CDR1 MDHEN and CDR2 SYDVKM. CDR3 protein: CASGGGGGYGYTF. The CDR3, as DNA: TGTGCCAGCGGGGGAGGCGGAGGCTATGGCTACACCTTC.

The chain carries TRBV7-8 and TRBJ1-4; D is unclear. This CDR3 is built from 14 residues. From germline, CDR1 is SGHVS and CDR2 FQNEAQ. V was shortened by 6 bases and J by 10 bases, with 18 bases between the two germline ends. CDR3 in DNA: TGTGCCAGCAGTTCCCAGAGGGTATTCGGAAAACTGTTTTTT. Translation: CASSSQRVFGKLFF.

DNA of the CDR3: TGTGCCAGCAGCTTCGAGACAGGGGGCGATTACTTCTCCTACGAGCAGTACTTC. It encodes CASSFETGGDYFSYEQYF. The chain is built from TRBV11-2 and TRBJ2-7, with TRBD1 matching 10 bases. The V gene end was trimmed by 3 bases and the J gene end by 0 bases; junction bases not matched to a gene: 11. Germline CDR1 SGHAT, CDR2 FQNNGV. This CDR3 contains 18 residues. Full variable domain (outside the CDR3, taken from reference TRBV11-2 and TRBJ2-7): EAGVAQSPRYKIIEKRQSVAFWCNPISGHATLYWYQQILGQGPKLLIQFQNNGVVDDSQLPKDRFSAERLKGVDSTLKIQPAKLEDSAVYLCASSFETGGDYFSYEQYFGPGTRLTVT.

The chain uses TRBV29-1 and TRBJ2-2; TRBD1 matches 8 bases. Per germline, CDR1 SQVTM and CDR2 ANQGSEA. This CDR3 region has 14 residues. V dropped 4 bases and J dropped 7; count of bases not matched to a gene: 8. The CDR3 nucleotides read TGCAGCGTTGCAAGGACAGGGAATATCGGGGAGCTGTTTTTT. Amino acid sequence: CSVARTGNIGELFF.

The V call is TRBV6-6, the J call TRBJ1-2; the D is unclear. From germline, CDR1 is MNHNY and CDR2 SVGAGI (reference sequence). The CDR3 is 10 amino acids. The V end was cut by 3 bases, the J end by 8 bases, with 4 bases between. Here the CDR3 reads CASSYRGYTF. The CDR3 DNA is TGTGCCAGCAGTTATCGGGGCTACACCTTC.

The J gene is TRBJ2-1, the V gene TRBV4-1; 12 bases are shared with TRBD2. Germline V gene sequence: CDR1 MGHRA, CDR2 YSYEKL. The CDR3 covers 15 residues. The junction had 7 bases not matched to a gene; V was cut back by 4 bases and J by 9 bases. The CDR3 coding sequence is TGCGCCAGCAGCCTGAGACTAGCGGGGGACGGTGAGCAGTTCTTC. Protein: CASSLRLAGDGEQFF.

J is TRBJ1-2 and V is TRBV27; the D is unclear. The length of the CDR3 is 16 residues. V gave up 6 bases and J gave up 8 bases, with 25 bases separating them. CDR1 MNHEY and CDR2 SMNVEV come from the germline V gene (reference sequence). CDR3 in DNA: TGTGCCAGCAGCCCGACGGGAAGGTCGAGACTAGGAGGCTACACCTTC. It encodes CASSPTGRSRLGGYTF.

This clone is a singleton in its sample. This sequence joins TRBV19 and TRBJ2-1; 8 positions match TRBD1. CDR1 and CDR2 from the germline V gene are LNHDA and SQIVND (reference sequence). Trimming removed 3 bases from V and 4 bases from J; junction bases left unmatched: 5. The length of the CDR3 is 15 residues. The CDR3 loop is CASSISQGAYNEQFF. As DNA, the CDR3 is TGTGCCAGTAGTATCTCCCAGGGGGCGTACAATGAGCAGTTCTTC.

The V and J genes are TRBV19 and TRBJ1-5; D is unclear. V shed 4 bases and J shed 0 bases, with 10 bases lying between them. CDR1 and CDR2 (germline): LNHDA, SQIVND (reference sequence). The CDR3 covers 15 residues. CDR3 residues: CASSTAVGSNQPQHF. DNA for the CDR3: TGTGCCAGTAGTACTGCAGTTGGTAGCAATCAGCCCCAGCATTTT.

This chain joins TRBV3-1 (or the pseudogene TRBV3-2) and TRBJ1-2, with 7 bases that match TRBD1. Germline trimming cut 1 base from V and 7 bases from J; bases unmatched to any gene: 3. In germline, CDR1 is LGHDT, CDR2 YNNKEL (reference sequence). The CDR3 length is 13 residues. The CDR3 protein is CASSQGPGGGYTF. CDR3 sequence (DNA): TGTGCCAGCAGCCAAGGACCAGGGGGTGGCTACACCTTC.

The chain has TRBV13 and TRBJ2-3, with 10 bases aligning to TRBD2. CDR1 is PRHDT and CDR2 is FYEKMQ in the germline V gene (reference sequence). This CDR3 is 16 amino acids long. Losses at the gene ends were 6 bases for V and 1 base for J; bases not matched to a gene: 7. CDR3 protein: CASSFLAGEGTDTQYF. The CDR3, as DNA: TGTGCCAGCAGTTTTCTAGCGGGAGAGGGCACAGATACGCAGTATTTT.

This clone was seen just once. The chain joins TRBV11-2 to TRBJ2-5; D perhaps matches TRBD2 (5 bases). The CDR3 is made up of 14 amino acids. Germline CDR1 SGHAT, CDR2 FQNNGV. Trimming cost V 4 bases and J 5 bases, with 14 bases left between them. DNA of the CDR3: TGTGCCAGCAGCTCAGGACTCATTCTGGAGACCCAGTACTTC. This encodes CASSSGLILETQYF.

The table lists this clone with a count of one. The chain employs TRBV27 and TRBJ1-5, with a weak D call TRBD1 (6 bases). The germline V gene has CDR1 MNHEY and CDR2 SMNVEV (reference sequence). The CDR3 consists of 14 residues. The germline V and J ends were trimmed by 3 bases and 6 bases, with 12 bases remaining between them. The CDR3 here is CASSFSTGSQPQHF. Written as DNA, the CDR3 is TGTGCCAGCAGTTTCAGCACAGGGAGTCAGCCCCAGCATTTT.

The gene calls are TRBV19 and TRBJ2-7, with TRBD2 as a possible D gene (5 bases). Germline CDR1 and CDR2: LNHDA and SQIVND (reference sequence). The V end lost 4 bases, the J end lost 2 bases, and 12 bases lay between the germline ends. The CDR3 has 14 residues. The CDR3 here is CASSRGQLTYEQYF. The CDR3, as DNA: TGTGCCAGTAGTAGAGGGCAGCTGACCTACGAGCAGTACTTC.

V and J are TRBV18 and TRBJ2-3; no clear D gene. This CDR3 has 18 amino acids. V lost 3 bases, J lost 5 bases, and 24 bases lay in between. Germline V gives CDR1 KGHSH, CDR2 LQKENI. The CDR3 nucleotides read TGTGCCAGCTCACCGGAGAGGTGGGTTCGCGGAGTCGGAGATACGCAGTATTTT. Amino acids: CASSPERWVRGVGDTQYF.

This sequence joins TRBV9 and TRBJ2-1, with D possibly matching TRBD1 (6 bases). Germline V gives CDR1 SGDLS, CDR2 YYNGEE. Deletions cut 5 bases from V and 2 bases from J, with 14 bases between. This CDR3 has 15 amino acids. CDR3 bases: TGTGCCAGCAGTGCCCGGACAGCTACCTACAATGAGCAGTTCTTC. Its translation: CASSARTATYNEQFF.